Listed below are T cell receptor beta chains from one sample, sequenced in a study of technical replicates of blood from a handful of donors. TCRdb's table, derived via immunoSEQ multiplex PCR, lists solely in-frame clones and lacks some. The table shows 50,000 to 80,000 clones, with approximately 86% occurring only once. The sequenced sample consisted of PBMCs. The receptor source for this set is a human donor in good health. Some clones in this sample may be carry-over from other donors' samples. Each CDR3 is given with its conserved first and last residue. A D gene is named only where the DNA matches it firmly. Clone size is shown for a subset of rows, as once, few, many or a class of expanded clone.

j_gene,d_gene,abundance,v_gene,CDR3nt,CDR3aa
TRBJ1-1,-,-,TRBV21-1,TGTGCCAGCAGCAAAGCGCGCCCGATTGAAGCTTTCTTT,CASSKARPIEAFF
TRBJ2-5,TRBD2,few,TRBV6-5,TGTGCCAGCATAGCGGGGGAATTTTCGGAGACCCAGTACTTC,CASIAGEFSETQYF
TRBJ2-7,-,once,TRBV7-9,TGTGCCAGCAGCTTAGGTTCAGGCAGCTCCTACGAGCAGTACTTC,CASSLGSGSSYEQYF
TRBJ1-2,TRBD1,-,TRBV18,TGTGCCAGCTCTCAGGCAGGGGGCAATGGCTACACCTTC,CASSQAGGNGYTF
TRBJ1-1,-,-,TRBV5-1,TGCGCCAGCAGCTTGGGCCGAAACCCAGGTTCAGCTTTCTTT,CASSLGRNPGSAFF
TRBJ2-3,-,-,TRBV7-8,TGTGCCAGCAGCTTAGAGGCAGGGCAGAGAGATACGCAGTATTTT,CASSLEAGQRDTQYF
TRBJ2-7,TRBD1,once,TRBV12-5,TGTGCTAGTGGTTTGGGCGACAGGGCCTCCTACGAGCAGTACTTC,CASGLGDRASYEQYF
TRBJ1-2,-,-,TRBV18,TGTGCCAGCTCACCACTTGAGTCCAGGTTCTCTGGCTACACCTTC,CASSPLESRFSGYTF
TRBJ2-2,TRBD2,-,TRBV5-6,TGTGCCAGCAGCCCGGGACTAATAGGCGGGGAGCTGTTTTTT,CASSPGLIGGELFF
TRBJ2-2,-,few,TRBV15,TGTGCCACCAGCAGAGATCCATCCACCGGGGAGCTGTTTTTT,CATSRDPSTGELFF
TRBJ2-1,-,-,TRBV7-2,TGTGCCAGCAGCTTATCAACAGGAAGCGAGCAGTTCTTC,CASSLSTGSEQFF
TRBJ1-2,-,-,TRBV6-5,TGTGCCAGCAGTTACGATCCAGCCCAGGGTGGCTACACCTTC,CASSYDPAQGGYTF
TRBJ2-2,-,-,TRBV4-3,TGCGCCAGCAGCCAAGCCATCGCTACTACCGGGGAGCTGTTTTTT,CASSQAIATTGELFF
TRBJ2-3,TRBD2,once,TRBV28,TGTGCCAGCAGCGGGACTAGCGGGAGGGCTAGGGTCACAGATACGCAGTATTTT,CASSGTSGRARVTDTQYF
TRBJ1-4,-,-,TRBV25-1,TGTGCCAGCAGTGAGGGACAAATTGCAACTAATGAAAAACTGTTTTTT,CASSEGQIATNEKLFF
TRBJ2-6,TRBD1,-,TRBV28,TGTGCCAGCAGGCAAACAGGGGTTGGGGCCAACGTCCTGACTTTC,CASRQTGVGANVLTF
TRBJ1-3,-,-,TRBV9,TGTGCCAGCAGCACAGGGTCCATTTCTGGAAACACCATATATTTT,CASSTGSISGNTIYF
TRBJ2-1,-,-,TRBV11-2,TGTGCCAGCAGCTTAGGCGGGCTGCCACCCTACAATGAGCAGTTCTTC,CASSLGGLPPYNEQFF
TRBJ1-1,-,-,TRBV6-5,TGTGCCAGCAGTTACTCGACTGGGGCTGGGACTGAAGCTTTCTTT,CASSYSTGAGTEAFF
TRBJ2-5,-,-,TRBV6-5,TGTGCCAGCAGTTACTCGCAGGGTGTAAAGACCCAGTACTTC,CASSYSQGVKTQYF
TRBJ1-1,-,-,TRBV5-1,TGCGCCAGCAGCCCCGAGGGAGGGGTGGGCACTGAAGCTTTCTTT,CASSPEGGVGTEAFF